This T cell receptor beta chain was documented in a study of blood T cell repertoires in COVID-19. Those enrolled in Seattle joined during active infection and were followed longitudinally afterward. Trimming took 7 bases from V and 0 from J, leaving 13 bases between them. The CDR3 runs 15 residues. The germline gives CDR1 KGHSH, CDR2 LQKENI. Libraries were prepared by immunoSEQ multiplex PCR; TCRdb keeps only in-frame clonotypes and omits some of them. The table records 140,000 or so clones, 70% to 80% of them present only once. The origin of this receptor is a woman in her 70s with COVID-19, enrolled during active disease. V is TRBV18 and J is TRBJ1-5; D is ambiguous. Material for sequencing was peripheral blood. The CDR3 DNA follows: TGTGCCAGCTGGGGAGGACCCTATAGCAATCAGCCCCAGCATTTT. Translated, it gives CASWGGPYSNQPQHF.